This T cell receptor (beta chain) was recovered during a study of blood T cells in healthy people across ages. The second PCR ran about 6 to 12 cycles with a sample-barcoded 5' primer and J-beta primers. Each cDNA molecule received a tag from a template-switch adaptor that had 12 random nucleotides. TCRdb called the 5' RACE reads again in MiXCR, with one record for every CDR3 protein. The repertoire holds 1,300,000 or so distinct CDR3 sequences, with 59% as singletons. Study results and limitations: Older age coincided with a roughly linear decline in TCR beta diversity per million T cells.

Trimming shortened V by 4 bases and J by 4 bases, and 22 bases separated the two germline ends. Germline lookup yields CDR1 MGHRA and CDR2 YSYEKL. CDR3 length: 17 amino acids. This clonotype was seen only a few times. The antigen remains undetermined. The sequenced material came from blood. The genes are TRBV4-1 and TRBJ2-5; D is unclear. The TCR comes from a man younger than 35 in good health. CDR3 bases: TGCGCCAGCAGCCCTCACGATCTTAGGACCGGGCGAGAGACCCAGTACTTC. As protein: CASSPHDLRTGRETQYF.